The 17 T cell receptor beta chains below all came from one sample that was sequenced in a study of CD8 T cells in ankylosing spondylitis. TCRdb reprocessed the 5' RACE reads via MiXCR and lists one record per CDR3 protein. Of under 450,000 distinct CDR3 sequences listed, roughly 20% are singletons. Specimen: blood, either unsorted or a sorted T cell fraction (not recorded which). These receptors came from a male donor with ankylosing spondylitis or in good health (not recorded which).

This chain joins TRBV2 and TRBJ2-7, with 10 bases aligning to TRBD2. J gave up 2 bases and V 3 bases, and 4 bases lay outside the gene matches. The CDR3 extends over 15 amino acids. Germline-derived CDR1 and CDR2 are SNHLY and FYNNEI. CDR3 nucleotides: TGTGCCAGCAGTGATCTAGCGGGGGCCACCTACGAGCAGTACTTC. Its translation is CASSDLAGATYEQYF.

V usage is TRBV5-5 and J usage is TRBJ2-7; 15 nucleotides line up with TRBD2. Germline V lookup: CDR1 SGHKS, CDR2 YYEKEE (reference sequence). The CDR3 totals 18 residues. The V and J ends lost 3 bases and 5 bases, in that order; junction bases with no gene match: 12. In DNA, the CDR3 is TGTGCCAGCAGCTCAGGACTAGCGGGGGGGCCCGGTGTGAACGAGCAGTACTTC. Protein: CASSSGLAGGPGVNEQYF.

This clonotype was seen many times. The rearrangement uses TRBV5-1 and TRBJ1-5; 7 nucleotides agree with TRBD1. The CDR3 runs 15 residues. The ends lost 5 bases at V and 0 bases at J; junction bases unmatched: 5. Germline CDR1 and CDR2: SGHRS and YFSETQ. CDR3 residues: CASRPGTASNQPQHF. In nucleotides, the CDR3 is TGCGCCAGCAGACCCGGGACAGCTAGCAATCAGCCCCAGCATTTT.

About this clonotype itself: The junction shows a germline mismatch at one end, possibly a read error. This chain uses TRBV5-8 with TRBJ2-2; D is perhaps TRBD2 (6 bases). Germline CDR1 and CDR2: SGHTS and YDEGEE. The CDR3 runs 13 residues. The CDR3 region is CAISLLRGGELFF. Here the CDR3 DNA reads TGTGCCATCAGCTTGCTGCGGGGCGGGGAGCTGTTTTTT.

The chain couples TRBV12-3 or TRBV12-4 to TRBJ1-6, with TRBD1 matching over 9 bases. V dropped 4 bases and J dropped 9; count of bases not matched to a gene: 7. The CDR3 sequence is 15 residues long. The CDR3 DNA reads TGTGCCAGCAGTTCCCCCGGGACAGGGAGTTCACCCCTCCACTTT. Its translation: CASSSPGTGSSPLHF.

This clonotype was seen a handful of times. V gene TRBV24-1 combines with J gene TRBJ2-5, with 8 bases lining up with TRBD2. Germline V CDR1 and CDR2: KGHDR, SFDVKD. J lost 5 bases, V lost 5 bases, and 9 bases had no gene match. The CDR3 loop spans 15 amino acids. CDR3 DNA: TGTGCCACCAGTGCGACCGGGACTAGGGGGGAGACCCAGTACTTC. This encodes CATSATGTRGETQYF.

This clonotype was detected only a few times. CDR3 in amino acids: CSAPGGGNEQFF. CDR3 bases: TGCAGTGCCCCAGGGGGAGGGAATGAGCAGTTCTTC. The rearrangement links TRBV20-1 to TRBJ2-1; D assignment may be TRBD1 or TRBD2 (7 bases each). There are 12 residues in the CDR3. The germline CDR1 and CDR2 sequences are DFQATT and SNEGSKA (reference sequence). Trimming pared 6 bases from V and 7 bases from J, leaving 13 bases between.

This chain uses TRBV7-6 with TRBJ2-1, with D uncertain. V shed 5 bases and J shed 4 bases, with 18 bases lying between them. This CDR3 region has 16 residues. Per the germline V gene, CDR1 is SGHVS and CDR2 is FNYEAQ. The CDR3 nucleotides read TGTGCCAGCAGCCCCCACCTGCCCGACACGTACAATGAGCAGTTCTTC. This sequence encodes CASSPHLPDTYNEQFF.

The genes are TRBV9 and TRBJ2-7; 9 bases agree with TRBD2. J gave up 6 bases and V 3 bases, and 7 bases lay outside the gene matches. The V gene's germline CDR1 is SGDLS and CDR2 YYNGEE. The CDR3 consists of 14 residues. CDR3 in amino acids: CASSGTQRGAEQYF. For the CDR3, the DNA is TGTGCCAGCAGCGGAACCCAGCGGGGGGCCGAGCAGTACTTC.

This sequence joins TRBV11-1 and TRBJ2-7; TRBD1 matches 12 bases. Trimming at V came to 5 bases and at J to 1 base, leaving 12 bases not matched to a gene. Germline-derived CDR1 and CDR2 are SGHAT and FQDESV (reference sequence). This CDR3 region has 18 residues. Here the CDR3 reads CASSLTWDRGLVSYEQYF. In nucleotides, the CDR3 is TGTGCCAGCAGCCTCACCTGGGACAGGGGGCTTGTTTCCTACGAGCAGTACTTC.

This clonotype was found once. The rearrangement links TRBV7-8 to TRBJ2-7; D not resolved. This CDR3 spans 14 amino acids. The V end lost 2 bases, the J end lost 3 bases, and 11 bases lay between the germline ends. Germline values: CDR1 SGHVS, CDR2 FQNEAQ. CDR3 loop: CASSLSPSNYEQYF. CDR3 nucleotides: TGTGCCAGCAGCTTATCACCCTCCAACTACGAGCAGTACTTC. Full variable domain (outside the CDR3, taken from reference TRBV7-8 and TRBJ2-7): GAGVSQSPRYKVAKRGQDVALRCDPISGHVSLFWYQQALGQGPEFLTYFQNEAQLDKSGLPSDRFFAERPEGSVSTLKIQRTQQEDSAVYLCASSLSPSNYEQYFGPGTRLTVT.

The genes are TRBV4-1 and TRBJ2-7; TRBD1 is a possible D gene (5 bases). The length of the CDR3 is 15 residues. Germline lookup yields CDR1 MGHRA and CDR2 YSYEKL. The V gene lost 0 bases and the J gene lost 0 bases, with 9 bases spanning the gap. The CDR3 bases are TGCGCCAGCAGCCAAGACGCAGGGCCCTCCTACGAGCAGTACTTC. Translating gives CASSQDAGPSYEQYF.

In its sample, this clonotype was seen many times. The chain's CDR3 is CASSLRKYTEAFF. The CDR3 bases are TGTGCCAGCAGTTTGAGAAAGTACACTGAAGCTTTCTTT. V and J are TRBV12-3 or TRBV12-4 and TRBJ1-1; no firm D call. V lost 3 bases and J lost 3, with 8 bases in between. The CDR3 covers 13 residues.

There are a few counts of this clonotype. The rearrangement joins TRBV7-9 to TRBJ1-4, with a tentative D call TRBD1 (5 bases). The CDR3 covers 14 residues. V lost 4 bases, J lost 7 bases, and 13 bases lay in between. Germline loops: CDR1 SEHNR, CDR2 FQNEAQ (reference sequence). The CDR3 spells CASSSAGSGEKLFF. The CDR3 DNA sequence: TGTGCCAGCAGCTCCGCAGGGTCGGGTGAAAAACTGTTTTTT.

There are many counts of this clonotype. The rearrangement links TRBV12-3 or TRBV12-4 to TRBJ2-1, with TRBD2 as a possible D gene (5 bases). Trimming shortened V by 6 bases and J by 6 bases, and 9 bases separated the two germline ends. CDR3 length equals 12 residues. The CDR3 sequence is CASSSGGNEQFF. The CDR3 nucleotides are TGTGCCAGCAGCTCCGGAGGCAATGAGCAGTTCTTC.

This clonotype was detected only a few times. The gene calls are TRBV5-6 and TRBJ1-4; D perhaps matches TRBD1 (6 bases). V was cut by 1 base and J by 5 bases, with 12 bases left in between. CDR3 length: 15 residues. Germline V gives CDR1 SGHDT, CDR2 YYEEEE. CDR3 nucleotide sequence: TGTGCCAGCAGCTTGATCGCCGACAGGAATGAAAAACTGTTTTTT. Its translation: CASSLIADRNEKLFF.

The J gene is TRBJ2-1, the V gene TRBV11-2; 7 bases are shared with TRBD1. The CDR3 extends over 17 amino acids. Germline CDR1 reads SGHAT; CDR2 reads FQNNGV. After removal of 5 bases from V and 2 bases from J, the junction contained 12 bases not matched to a gene. CDR3 sequence: CASSPQAGQVAYNEQFF. The CDR3 DNA reads as TGTGCCAGCAGCCCCCAGGCTGGACAGGTAGCCTACAATGAGCAGTTCTTC.